Sequencing of this TCR beta chain was carried out in a study of response to subunit inactivated influenza vaccine. MiXCR was run by TCRdb on the RT-PCR reads, yielding one entry per CDR3 protein. Seen here are 550,000 to 800,000 distinct CDR3 sequences, approximately 15% observed once, and the top ten hold 5.5% to 7%. This CDR3 has 12 residues. CDR1 is MNHEY and CDR2 is SVGAGI in the germline V gene. With 5 bases clipped from V and 12 bases from J, the junction kept 3 bases outside the gene matches. This chain joins TRBV6-5 and TRBJ1-6, with 8 bases matching TRBD1. The TCR originated in a man aged 45-60 years who received an inactivated influenza vaccine. The specimen comprised PBMCs from blood, sampled 14 to 15 days before vaccination. Here the CDR3 reads CASSATGGPLHF. For the CDR3, the DNA is TGTGCCAGCAGTGCTACAGGGGGACCCCTCCACTTT.